A single sample gave rise to the 26 T cell receptor beta chains below, sequenced in a study of neurological immune-mediated disorders. TCRdb fed the 5' RACE reads into MiXCR, producing one record per CDR3 protein. The table shows about 28,000 distinct CDR3 sequences, with around 10% occurring only once. Sequenced material: PBMCs. The receptors were gathered from a man aged 55 to 69 in good health.

This clonotype came up many times. V gene TRBV5-1 combines with J gene TRBJ2-1; 7 nucleotides match TRBD2. The CDR3 loop spans 16 amino acids. V gave up 0 bases and J gave up 4 bases; unmatched junction bases: 7. CDR1 SGHRS and CDR2 YFSETQ come from the germline V gene. CDR3 sequence: CASSLAGGRGYNEQFF. DNA for the CDR3: TGCGCCAGCAGCTTGGCAGGTGGGCGGGGGTACAATGAGCAGTTCTTC. The whole variable domain, filled in from reference TRBV5-1 and TRBJ2-1, reads KAGVTQTPRYLIKTRGQQVTLSCSPISGHRSVSWYQQTPGQGLQFLFEYFSETQRNKGNFPGRFSGRQFSNSRSEMNVSTLELGDSALYLCASSLAGGRGYNEQFFGPGTRLTVL.

This clonotype was recorded at least ten times. The chain recombines TRBV5-1 with TRBJ1-1, with D possibly matching TRBD1 (6 bases). Germline CDR1 SGHRS, CDR2 YFSETQ. There are 15 residues in the CDR3. V was pared by 3 bases and J by 0 bases, with 12 bases between. The CDR3 nucleotides read TGCGCCAGCAGCTGGGGGGCGGGGGTGAACACTGAAGCTTTCTTT. It specifies CASSWGAGVNTEAFF.

Ten or more counts support this clonotype. This may be a read error, as it is one base from a much larger clone. This CDR3 is CASSLVLSGANVLTF. DNA of the CDR3: TGTGCCAGCAGCTTGGTCCTCTCTGGGGCCAACGTCCTGACTTTC. The chain carries TRBV7-3 and TRBJ2-6; no clear D gene. CDR3 length: 15 amino acids. Trimming removed 3 bases from V and 0 bases from J, with 6 bases in between. CDR1 is SGHTA, CDR2 FQGTGA, per germline.

This clonotype was counted at least ten times. The rearrangement uses TRBV5-8 and TRBJ1-1, with 7 bases fitting TRBD1. The CDR3 loop spans 13 amino acids. V gave up 1 base and J gave up 11 bases; unmatched junction bases: 8. The germline gives CDR1 SGHTS, CDR2 YDEGEE. The CDR3 loop reads CASSLKGADLAFF. The CDR3 DNA sequence: TGTGCCAGCAGCTTGAAGGGGGCAGACCTGGCTTTCTTT.

The table lists this clonotype with many counts. The J gene is TRBJ1-4, the V gene TRBV7-8; D gene uncertain. V dropped 3 bases and J dropped 5 bases, with 13 bases sitting between them. The CDR3 spans 15 residues. Germline values: CDR1 SGHVS, CDR2 FQNEAQ. Here the CDR3 DNA reads TGTGCCAGCAGCTTGTACACTTCCCTGAATGAAAAACTGTTTTTT. It codes for CASSLYTSLNEKLFF.

This clonotype was observed at least ten times. The chain recombines TRBV29-1 with TRBJ2-5, with D tentatively TRBD1 (6 bases). Trimming shortened V by 5 bases and J by 3 bases, and 10 bases separated the two germline ends. The germline gives CDR1 SQVTM, CDR2 ANQGSEA. This CDR3 is built from 12 residues. This chain's CDR3 is CSVLQGEETQYF. CDR3 DNA sequence: TGCAGCGTTCTACAGGGAGAAGAGACCCAGTACTTC.

The V and J genes are TRBV5-1 and TRBJ2-7; 11 bases are a match to TRBD2. V was pared by 4 bases and J by 5 bases, with 11 bases of the junction left unmatched. CDR3 length: 16 residues. The germline CDR1 and CDR2 sequences are SGHRS and YFSETQ. CDR3 protein: CASSPPLAGVIHEQYF. As DNA, the CDR3 is TGCGCCAGCAGCCCCCCACTAGCGGGAGTAATCCACGAGCAGTACTTC.

This chain links TRBV7-9 with TRBJ2-1; 10 bases agree with TRBD2. V shed 6 bases and J 3 bases; nucleotides not matched to a gene: 2. The CDR3 has 14 residues. Germline V gene data show CDR1 as SEHNR and CDR2 as FQNEAQ (reference sequence). The CDR3 DNA is TGTGCCAGCAGTGCTAGCGGGGGCTACAATGAGCAGTTCTTC. It specifies CASSASGGYNEQFF.

This clonotype was observed many times. This chain links TRBV7-8 with TRBJ2-7; 9 nucleotides agree with TRBD1. The CDR3 length is 16 residues. The germline gives CDR1 SGHVS, CDR2 FQNEAQ. With 4 bases clipped from V and 5 bases from J, the junction kept 12 bases outside the gene matches. CDR3 protein: CASSSTPGTGNDEQYF. The CDR3 DNA reads as TGTGCCAGCAGCTCCACCCCCGGGACAGGGAATGACGAGCAGTACTTC.

This clonotype showed up many times. The chain is built from TRBV27 and TRBJ2-7; D is perhaps TRBD2 (5 bases). Germline CDR1 is MNHEY and CDR2 is SMNVEV (reference sequence). The V gene lost 3 bases and the J gene lost 7 bases, with 7 bases spanning the gap. The CDR3 spans 11 residues. CDR3 in amino acids: CASSFAGEQYF. CDR3 nucleotide sequence: TGTGCCAGCAGTTTTGCGGGTGAGCAGTACTTC.

There are many counts of this clonotype. The chain uses TRBV15 and TRBJ2-3; D is perhaps TRBD1 (6 bases). The V end was cut by 0 bases, the J end by 2 bases, with 9 bases between. The CDR3 is 15 residues long. Germline CDR1 reads LNHNV; CDR2 reads YYDKDF (reference sequence). The CDR3 DNA follows: TGTGCCACCAGCAGAGAGGGGGACAACACAGATACGCAGTATTTT. This gives the protein CATSREGDNTDTQYF.

The chain carries TRBV7-6 and TRBJ2-5; the D gene is possibly TRBD2 (6 bases). Germline V gene lookup returns CDR1 SGHVS and CDR2 FNYEAQ. Trimming took off 5 bases at V and 3 bases at J, with 19 bases between the two ends. The CDR3 is made up of 16 amino acids. CDR3 nucleotides: TGTGCCAGCAGCCGCGAGCGGGCACCCTACAAAGAGACCCAGTACTTC. The encoded protein is CASSRERAPYKETQYF.

This clonotype was seen ten or more times. The chain combines TRBV20-1 with TRBJ1-6; 7 bases match TRBD1. This CDR3 is built from 13 residues. Germline V gene data show CDR1 as DFQATT and CDR2 as SNEGSKA (reference sequence). The J segment lost 10 bases and the V segment lost 1 base, leaving 4 bases of the junction unmatched. CDR3 in DNA: TGCAGTGCTAGAGGAACAGGGGAATCACCCCTCCACTTT. Translation gives CSARGTGESPLHF.

This clonotype is categorized as medium-sized. The chain employs TRBV3-1 and TRBJ2-3; D is unresolved. Germline CDR1 and CDR2: LGHDT and YNNKEL (reference sequence). The CDR3 loop spans 11 amino acids. V was shortened by 6 bases and J by 2 bases, with 3 bases between the two germline ends. The CDR3 here is CASSFTDTQYF. The CDR3 region has the DNA TGTGCCAGCAGTTTCACAGATACGCAGTATTTT.

This clonotype was detected many times. V usage is TRBV20-1 and J usage is TRBJ2-3, with D maybe TRBD2 (6 bases). Germline CDR1 reads DFQATT; CDR2 reads SNEGSKA (reference sequence). With 3 bases removed from V and 2 bases from J, the gap between germline ends came to 9 bases. The CDR3 sequence is 13 residues long. The CDR3: CSASGTYTDTQYF. The CDR3 nucleotides are TGCAGTGCTAGCGGGACTTACACAGATACGCAGTATTTT.

In its sample, this clonotype was seen many times. The chain is built from TRBV5-1 and TRBJ1-4; 8 positions agree with TRBD1. J was trimmed by 3 bases and V by 0 bases; bases with no gene match: 4. Germline CDR1 is SGHRS and CDR2 is YFSETQ. The CDR3 loop spans 16 amino acids. The CDR3 spells CASSLGQGSANEKLFF. The CDR3 nucleotides are TGCGCCAGCAGCTTGGGACAGGGGAGTGCTAATGAAAAACTGTTTTTT. Variable domain in full (rest from reference TRBV5-1 and TRBJ1-4): KAGVTQTPRYLIKTRGQQVTLSCSPISGHRSVSWYQQTPGQGLQFLFEYFSETQRNKGNFPGRFSGRQFSNSRSEMNVSTLELGDSALYLCASSLGQGSANEKLFFGSGTQLSVL.

This clonotype was counted at least ten times. The chain couples TRBV5-1 to TRBJ2-6; D ambiguous. This CDR3 has 14 residues. With 6 bases removed from V and 3 bases from J, the gap between germline ends came to 10 bases. Germline values: CDR1 SGHRS, CDR2 YFSETQ. CDR3 loop: CASTVGGGANVLTF. The CDR3 nucleotides are TGCGCCAGCACTGTGGGTGGTGGGGCCAACGTCCTGACTTTC.

This clonotype has a count of ten or more. J is TRBJ2-1 and V is TRBV12-3 or TRBV12-4; perhaps TRBD2 as D (5 bases). V was clipped by 3 bases and J by 6 bases, with 12 bases between them. The CDR3 has 14 residues. In DNA form, the CDR3 reads TGTGCCAGCAGTTTTGGACTCCTGACCAATGAGCAGTTCTTC. It codes for CASSFGLLTNEQFF.

Ten or more counts support this clonotype. The V gene is TRBV6-5, the J gene TRBJ2-7; tentatively, D is TRBD1 (6 bases). With 6 bases removed from V and 1 base from J, the gap between germline ends came to 13 bases. The CDR3 runs to 14 residues. CDR1 MNHEY and CDR2 SVGAGI come from the germline V gene. This CDR3 is CASRRQGISYEQYF. The CDR3 DNA follows: TGTGCCAGCAGACGGCAGGGGATTTCCTACGAGCAGTACTTC.

This clonotype occurred many times. This chain joins TRBV5-1 and TRBJ1-4; D is unclear. The CDR3 is 15 amino acids. V lost 0 bases, J lost 1 base, and 7 bases lay in between. Germline V lookup: CDR1 SGHRS, CDR2 YFSETQ. The CDR3 nucleotides read TGCGCCAGCAGCTTGGAAGGGAAAACTAATGAAAAACTGTTTTTT. Translation: CASSLEGKTNEKLFF. Drawing the rest from reference TRBV5-1 and TRBJ1-4, the complete variable domain is KAGVTQTPRYLIKTRGQQVTLSCSPISGHRSVSWYQQTPGQGLQFLFEYFSETQRNKGNFPGRFSGRQFSNSRSEMNVSTLELGDSALYLCASSLEGKTNEKLFFGSGTQLSVL.

This clonotype has only a few counts. This chain links TRBV4-3 with TRBJ2-1; D could derive from TRBD1 or TRBD2 (6 bases each). Germline V gene sequence: CDR1 LGHNA, CDR2 YSLEER. V was shortened by 1 base and J by 6 bases, with 16 bases between the two germline ends. The CDR3 is made up of 16 amino acids. CDR3 DNA: TGCGCCAGCAGCCAAGGGAGGGGGAGTTTCAGCAATGAGCAGTTCTTC. This encodes CASSQGRGSFSNEQFF.

This clonotype was picked up a small number of times. This chain uses TRBV13 with TRBJ2-1, with 9 positions matching TRBD2. The CDR3 runs 15 residues. In germline, CDR1 is PRHDT, CDR2 FYEKMQ (reference sequence). The J segment lost 8 bases and the V segment lost 5 bases, leaving 10 bases of the junction unmatched. The CDR3 region has the DNA TGTGCCAGCAGCCTAGCGGGATTGCGTGCCCATGAGCAGTTCTTC. This codes for CASSLAGLRAHEQFF.

This clonotype showed up just a few times. The J gene is TRBJ2-5, the V gene TRBV20-1; D unclear. CDR1 is DFQATT and CDR2 is SNEGSKA in the germline V gene (reference sequence). V shed 0 bases and J shed 6 bases, with 14 bases lying between them. The CDR3 sequence is 14 residues long. The CDR3 coding sequence is TGCAGTGCTAGAGATGAAGGCCCCGGCCAGACCCAGTACTTC. It codes for CSARDEGPGQTQYF.

This clonotype has a count of ten or more. The chain has TRBV7-2 and TRBJ1-1; no firm D call. This CDR3 contains 13 residues. Germline V CDR1 and CDR2: SGHTA, FQGNSA. Trimming pared 1 base from V and 6 bases from J, leaving 9 bases between. The CDR3 is CASSLGWGSEAFF. In DNA form, the CDR3 reads TGTGCCAGCAGCTTAGGTTGGGGATCTGAAGCTTTCTTT.

This clonotype has a count of ten or more. The chain combines TRBV12-3 or TRBV12-4 with TRBJ2-7; 10 bases align to TRBD1. The CDR3 runs 16 residues. V lost 3 bases and J lost 6; bases outside the gene matches: 11. The CDR3 sequence: CASSFGTGTGAPEQYF. For the CDR3, the DNA is TGTGCCAGCAGTTTTGGTACCGGGACAGGGGCTCCCGAGCAGTACTTC.

By frequency in the sample, this clonotype is medium-sized (0.01 to 0.1%). This chain links TRBV6-5 with TRBJ1-1; the D is unclear. CDR3 length equals 14 residues. The V and J ends lost 0 bases and 0 bases respectively, with 5 bases between them. Germline CDR1 MNHEY, CDR2 SVGAGI. In DNA form, the CDR3 reads TGTGCCAGCAGTTACTCGAACGTGAACACTGAAGCTTTCTTT. Encoded protein: CASSYSNVNTEAFF.